This TCR beta chain is drawn from a study of spatial heterogeneity in lung cancer. V shed 3 bases and J 6 bases; nucleotides not matched to a gene: 7. The CDR3 length is 15 residues. From germline, CDR1 is MNHEY and CDR2 SMNVEV (reference sequence). Using its own MiXCR run on the 5' RACE reads, TCRdb lists one record per CDR3 protein. In the table there are about 120,000 distinct CDR3 sequences, 9.5% to 14% of which are singletons. The time point was: blood at routine non-recurrence follow-up after resection. The chain has TRBV27 and TRBJ2-3; 9 bases fit TRBD1. The sample was PBMCs, taken at follow-up. The source of this sequence is a female donor with early-stage non-small cell lung cancer. CDR3 DNA sequence: TGTGCCAGCAGTTTGAAGGGACAGGGCGTGGATACGCAGTATTTT. Translating it yields CASSLKGQGVDTQYF.